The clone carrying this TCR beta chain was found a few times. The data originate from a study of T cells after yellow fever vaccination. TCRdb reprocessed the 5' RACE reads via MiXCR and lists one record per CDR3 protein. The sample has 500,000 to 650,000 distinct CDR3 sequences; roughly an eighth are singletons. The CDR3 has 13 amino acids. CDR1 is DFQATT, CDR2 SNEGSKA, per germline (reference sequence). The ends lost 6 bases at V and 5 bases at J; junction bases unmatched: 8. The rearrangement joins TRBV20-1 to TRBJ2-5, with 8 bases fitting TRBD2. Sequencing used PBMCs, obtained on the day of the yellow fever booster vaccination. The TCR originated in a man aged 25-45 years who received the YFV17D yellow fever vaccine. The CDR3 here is CSATGLAGETQYF. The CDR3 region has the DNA TGCAGTGCGACCGGACTAGCCGGCGAGACCCAGTACTTC.